This note documents a single TCR beta chain sequence. Its target is not known. V gave up 5 bases and J gave up 0 bases, with 11 bases separating them. Germline CDR1 SNHLY, CDR2 FYNNEI. CDR3 size: 15 residues. TCRdb keeps only in-frame clones here, not all; method: immunoSEQ multiplex PCR. Of about 19,000 clones listed, more than 65% are singletons. The sample is drawn from a study of graft-versus-host responses after intestinal transplantation. Study-level information: Recipients were all induced with anti-thymocyte globulin, then given tacrolimus and steroids for roughly three years. Findings of the study overall: Peak circulating GvH clone levels were associated with early post-transplant HvG declines.

The source of this sequence is a human patient who received an intestinal transplant, so some T cells may come from the graft donor. This chain links TRBV2 with TRBJ2-1, with D perhaps TRBD2 (5 bases). This specimen was PBMCs, taken 14 days after transplant. CDR3 sequence reads: CASSYSANSYNEQFF. DNA of the CDR3: TGTGCCAGCAGTTATAGCGCTAACTCCTACAATGAGCAGTTCTTC.